These T cell receptor beta chains were read from a single sample in a study of Ad26.COV2.S vaccination and SARS-CoV-2 variants. The repertoire was sequenced with immunoSEQ multiplex PCR; TCRdb's copy has only in-frame clones and lacks some. The table shows roughly 380,000 clones, with more than 75% occurring only once. The input for sequencing was peripheral blood, taken in a trial of Ad26.COV2.S vaccine versus placebo. All receptors derive from a person between 18 and 59 years old who received the Ad26.COV2.S COVID-19 vaccine or a placebo. The CDR3 runs from the conserved cysteine through the conserved F or W. The order of the fields is D gene, V gene, clone size, J gene, CDR3 DNA, CDR3 protein. D genes are given only for firm matches. Clone size is not always given. Where it is, it says once, few, many or a class for expanded clones.

D: NA; V: TRBV7-9; size: once; J: TRBJ1-1; DNA: TGTGCCAGCAGACTCAGGGGTGACACTGAAGCTTTCTTT; CDR3: CASRLRGDTEAFF
D: NA; V: TRBV15; size: NA; J: TRBJ2-2; DNA: TGTGCCACCAGCAGAGATTTGGGGAGCGGGACCGGGGAGCTGTTTTTT; CDR3: CATSRDLGSGTGELFF
D: TRBD1; V: TRBV19; size: NA; J: TRBJ1-5; DNA: TGTGCCAGTAGTAGGGACAGAGAATACAATCAGCCCCAGCATTTT; CDR3: CASSRDREYNQPQHF
D: TRBD1; V: TRBV19; size: NA; J: TRBJ2-5; DNA: TGTGCCAGTAGCCGGACAGGGGGAGAGACCCAGTACTTC; CDR3: CASSRTGGETQYF
D: TRBD1; V: TRBV5-8; size: NA; J: TRBJ1-3; DNA: TGTGCCAGCAGCCAAGACAGGGGCGCTGGAAACACCATATATTTT; CDR3: CASSQDRGAGNTIYF
D: NA; V: TRBV5-1; size: NA; J: TRBJ2-2; DNA: TGCGCCAGCAGCTTGGACGGACAACCCGGGACCGGGGAGCTGTTTTTT; CDR3: CASSLDGQPGTGELFF
D: NA; V: TRBV6-1; size: NA; J: TRBJ1-5; DNA: TGTGCCAGCAGTGATTCAGGGAGGAATTATCAGCCCCAGCATTTT; CDR3: CASSDSGRNYQPQHF
D: TRBD1; V: TRBV27; size: NA; J: TRBJ1-6; DNA: TGTGCCAGCAGTTCTGGAGGGACAGGGAGGCCACCCCTCCACTTT; CDR3: CASSSGGTGRPPLHF
D: NA; V: TRBV5-4; size: NA; J: TRBJ1-1; DNA: TGTGCCAGCAGCTCCCTGGGAAACACTGAAGCTTTCTTT; CDR3: CASSSLGNTEAFF
D: TRBD1; V: TRBV7-9; size: NA; J: TRBJ1-3; DNA: TGTGCCAGCAGCTGGACAGGGGGATTCGCTGGAAACACCATATATTTT; CDR3: CASSWTGGFAGNTIYF
D: NA; V: TRBV9; size: NA; J: TRBJ2-3; DNA: TGTGCCAGCAGCGCCGGGGAGGGGGAGGCAGATACGCAGTATTTT; CDR3: CASSAGEGEADTQYF
D: NA; V: TRBV6-5; size: NA; J: TRBJ2-2; DNA: TGTGCCAGCGGACAGTCGAACACCGGGGAGCTGTTTTTT; CDR3: CASGQSNTGELFF
D: NA; V: TRBV6-5; size: NA; J: TRBJ1-4; DNA: TGTGCCAGCAGTTACGGGGGAGCCACTAATGAAAAACTGTTTTTT; CDR3: CASSYGGATNEKLFF
D: NA; V: TRBV10-3; size: once; J: TRBJ2-3; DNA: TGTGCCATCAGTGAAGGGGCAGATACGCAGTATTTT; CDR3: CAISEGADTQYF
D: NA; V: TRBV5-5; size: NA; J: TRBJ1-1; DNA: TGTGCCAGCAGCTTACAGCTGAACACTGAAGCTTTCTTT; CDR3: CASSLQLNTEAFF
D: NA; V: TRBV5-4; size: NA; J: TRBJ1-6; DNA: TGTGCCAGCAGCTTGGCAGACCAATTACCTTCACCCCTCCACTTT; CDR3: CASSLADQLPSPLHF
D: TRBD2; V: TRBV28; size: NA; J: TRBJ2-1; DNA: TGTGCCAGCAGTTTAGGGAAAGGACTAGCTTTTAACAATGAGCAGTTCTTC; CDR3: CASSLGKGLAFNNEQFF
D: NA; V: TRBV4-3; size: NA; J: TRBJ1-1; DNA: TGCGCCAGCAGCCAAGCCCTCCAGGTTGAAGCTTTCTTT; CDR3: CASSQALQVEAFF
D: NA; V: TRBV4-1; size: NA; J: TRBJ1-2; DNA: TGCGCCAGCAGCCAAGGCAGCGCTCCGGGGACCTTC; CDR3: CASSQGSAPGTF
D: TRBD2; V: TRBV3-1/TRBV3-2; size: NA; J: TRBJ2-5; DNA: TGTGCCAGCAGCCAAGAAGGAAGCGGGGGGCAAGAAGAGACCCAGTACTTC; CDR3: CASSQEGSGGQEETQYF
D: NA; V: TRBV4-1; size: few; J: TRBJ1-2; DNA: TGCGCCAGCAGCCAGCCGGGGTTCGGCTACACCTTC; CDR3: CASSQPGFGYTF
D: NA; V: TRBV5-1; size: once; J: TRBJ2-3; DNA: TGCGCCAGCAGCTTGGAGGACCTCACAGATACGCAGTATTTT; CDR3: CASSLEDLTDTQYF
D: TRBD2; V: TRBV7-2; size: NA; J: TRBJ2-5; DNA: TGTGCCAGCGGATGGGTAGCGGGGGGGGAGACCCAGTACTTC; CDR3: CASGWVAGGETQYF
D: NA; V: TRBV6-5; size: once; J: TRBJ1-2; DNA: TGTGCCCTGCGGGGTAACTATGGCTACACCTTC; CDR3: CALRGNYGYTF
D: NA; V: TRBV4-3; size: NA; J: TRBJ2-3; DNA: TGCGCCAGCAGCCTAACTCGACGACCAGATACGCAGTATTTT; CDR3: CASSLTRRPDTQYF
D: NA; V: TRBV6-5; size: NA; J: TRBJ1-5; DNA: TGTGCCAGCAGGACCGGGACACAATTGCCCCAGCATTTT; CDR3: CASRTGTQLPQHF
D: TRBD1; V: TRBV7-8; size: once; J: TRBJ1-1; DNA: TGTGCCAGCAGCTTCAGACAGGGGCGGACTGAAGCTTTCTTT; CDR3: CASSFRQGRTEAFF
D: TRBD2; V: TRBV4-3; size: once; J: TRBJ2-3; DNA: TGCGCCAGCAGCCGGCGGATAGCGGGGGGGCGGCGCACAGATACGCAGTATTTT; CDR3: CASSRRIAGGRRTDTQYF